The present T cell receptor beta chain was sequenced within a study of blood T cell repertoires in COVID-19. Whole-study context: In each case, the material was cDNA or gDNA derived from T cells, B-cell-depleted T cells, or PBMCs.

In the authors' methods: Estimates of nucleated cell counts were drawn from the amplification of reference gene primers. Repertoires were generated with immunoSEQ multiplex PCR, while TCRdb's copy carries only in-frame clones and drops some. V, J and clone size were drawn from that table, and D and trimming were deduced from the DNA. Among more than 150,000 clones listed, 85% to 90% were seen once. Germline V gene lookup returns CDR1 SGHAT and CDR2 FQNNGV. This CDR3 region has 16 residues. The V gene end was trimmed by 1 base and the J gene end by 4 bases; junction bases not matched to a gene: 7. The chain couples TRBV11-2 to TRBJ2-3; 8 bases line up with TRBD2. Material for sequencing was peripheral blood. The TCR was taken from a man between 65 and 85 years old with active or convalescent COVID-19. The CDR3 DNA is TGTGCCAGCAGCTTAGTGAGGGTAGCGGGACCAGATACGCAGTATTTT. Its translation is CASSLVRVAGPDTQYF.